This T cell receptor (beta chain) was documented in a study of T cell responses to AZD1222 COVID-19 vaccine. The CDR3 has 14 residues. Germline CDR1 SGHRS, CDR2 YFSETQ. V shed 7 bases and J shed 6 bases, with 19 bases lying between them. TCRdb's copy holds only in-frame clones and misses some; the assay was immunoSEQ multiplex PCR. The sample holds about 130,000 clones, over 80% seen once. Combined were second doses at about 4 or about 12 weeks. The specimen comprised peripheral blood, sampled 28 days after the second AZD1222 dose. The chain has TRBV5-1 and TRBJ1-2, with D hard to call. This clonotype originated in an adult who received the AZD1222 COVID-19 vaccine. The CDR3 DNA sequence: TGCGCCAGCGGGAGCGAGGGAGTTGTGGATGGCTACACCTTC. This sequence encodes CASGSEGVVDGYTF. The variable domain in full, completed from reference TRBV5-1 and TRBJ1-2, reads KAGVTQTPRYLIKTRGQQVTLSCSPISGHRSVSWYQQTPGQGLQFLFEYFSETQRNKGNFPGRFSGRQFSNSRSEMNVSTLELGDSALYLCASGSEGVVDGYTFGSGTRLTVV.